One TCR beta chain is described in this entry. Antigen specificity is unknown. This entry comes from a study of CXCR3-negative and CXCR3-positive naive CD8 T cells. General study findings and limits: Naive subsets did not differ in surface CD5, and TRB CDR3 properties served to infer TCR strength. Greater hydrophobicity was found in TRB CDR3s of CXCR3-positive naive cells than of CXCR3-negative naive cells.

CDR3 length: 16 amino acids. Germline V gene data show CDR1 as SGHNT and CDR2 as YYREEE (reference sequence). The authors prepared UMI-labeled TRB cDNA libraries by 5' RACE. TCRdb re-analyzed the 5' RACE reads; it lists each CDR3 protein once, without DNA. Reported are 130,000 or so distinct CDR3 sequences; the ten largest clones contain approximately 0.46%. All CD8+ T cell subsets were sorted in triplicate at hundreds of thousands of cells each. The TCR originated in a human donor in good health. Some clones in this sample may be carry-over from other donors' samples. The chain employs TRBV5-4 and TRBJ2-7; the D call of TRBD2 rests on TCRdb alone, since no DNA is present to check it. The sequenced sample was naive CXCR3- CD8+ T cells from blood. Subset noted: CD45RO-CCR7+CD27+CD95- naive CD8+ T cells lacking CXCR3 (TNR3-). The CDR3 sequence is CASSTGGSGRAYEQYF.